This T cell receptor (beta chain) was identified during a study of T cells in Graves' hyperthyroidism and ophthalmopathy. The V gene's germline CDR1 is SGHRS and CDR2 YFSETQ. This CDR3 region has 15 residues. V trimming: 4 bases; J trimming: 7 bases; junction bases outside the gene matches: 11. Amplification targeted TCR beta CDR3 regions from RNA transcripts. First-round RT-PCR with HTBI primers amplified the TCR CDR3 region. TCRdb used MiXCR to reprocess the multiplex PCR reads, holding one entry per CDR3 protein. The sample has around 360,000 distinct CDR3 sequences; approximately 14% are singletons. Study results and limitations: Blood held most thyroid clonotypes expanded above 0.001 frequency. A model of 13 V-J features distinguished ophthalmopathy from stable hyperthyroidism.

This clonotype appeared many times. Its antigen is as yet unknown. The source of the PBMCs was 10 ml of fresh peripheral blood. What was sequenced was blood. V is TRBV5-1 and J is TRBJ2-7; 10 bases map to TRBD2. This clonotype was obtained from a woman in her sixties or seventies with Graves' ophthalmopathy. CDR3 loop: CASSAGLAGADEQYF. The CDR3 nucleotides read TGCGCCAGCAGCGCCGGGCTAGCGGGAGCTGATGAGCAGTACTTC. The full variable domain, its missing parts supplied by reference TRBV5-1 and TRBJ2-7, is KAGVTQTPRYLIKTRGQQVTLSCSPISGHRSVSWYQQTPGQGLQFLFEYFSETQRNKGNFPGRFSGRQFSNSRSEMNVSTLELGDSALYLCASSAGLAGADEQYFGPGTRLTVT.